This passage covers 13 T cell receptor beta chains from one sample sequenced in a study of T cell repertoires in cytomegalovirus infection (dated by TCRdb to between 2018 and 2020). Antigen specificity for these receptors is unknown. Instrument used: Illumina HiSeq 1500. The public sequencing data were trimmed at Q25 with fastp and processed into clonotypes with MiXCR by TCRdb, which kept only in-frame beta chains. Entries that share a CDR3 protein sequence are merged under the most common genes and DNA. In all, the sample holds 650,000 to 900,000 distinct CDR3 sequences, and 25% to 35% of those were seen once. The ten most abundant clones make up approximately 14% of the sample. The treatment or condition tag for this specimen amounts to: in vitro stimulation with specific CMV peptide epitopes to enrich CMV-specific T cells. The source was cultured CD8+ T cells from PBMCs, collected from culture after CMV antigen stimulation. These receptors came from a human donor in good health (CMV status not recorded). Some clones in this sample may be carry-over from other donors' samples.

The table lists this clonotype with a few counts. The rearrangement links TRBV7-8 to TRBJ2-3; D may be TRBD2 (6 bases). V was clipped by 5 bases and J by 2 bases, with 20 bases between them. CDR1 is SGHVS and CDR2 is FQNEAQ in the germline V gene. The CDR3 covers 17 residues. The CDR3 reads CASSHSREAVDTDTQYF. The CDR3 DNA follows: TGTGCCAGCAGCCACTCTAGGGAGGCTGTCGACACAGATACGCAGTATTTT.

This clonotype was seen only a few times. V is TRBV10-2 and J is TRBJ1-2, with 7 bases lining up with TRBD1. The junction had 15 bases not matched to a gene; V was cut back by 6 bases and J by 8 bases. The CDR3 spans 15 residues. Looked up from germline, CDR1 is WSHSY and CDR2 is SAAADI. The DNA for the CDR3 is TGCGCCAGCAGAGAGAACAATGACAGGGCGGGCGGCTACACCTTC. This sequence encodes CASRENNDRAGGYTF.

This clonotype was seen a few times. The V call is TRBV10-3, the J call TRBJ1-2; D is possibly TRBD1 (6 bases). Trimming cost V 5 bases and J 13 bases, with 20 bases left between them. CDR1 is ENHRY, CDR2 SYGVKD, per germline. The CDR3 covers 13 residues. CDR3 nucleotides: TGTGCCATCAGTCTTCCGGACAGTCTTTTGGCCACCTTC. It is translated as CAISLPDSLLATF.

The CDR3 here is CASSTRTGYGANVLTF. CDR3 bases: TGTGCCAGCAGCACCCGGACAGGGTATGGGGCCAACGTCCTGACTTTC. This chain connects TRBV9 to TRBJ2-6; 8 bases agree with TRBD1. The germline CDR1 and CDR2 sequences are SGDLS and YYNGEE. After removal of 4 bases from V and 3 bases from J, the junction contained 6 bases not matched to a gene. This CDR3 has 16 amino acids.

The gene calls are TRBV19 and TRBJ2-7; the match to TRBD2 covers 11 bases. Losses at the gene ends were 10 bases for V and 3 bases for J; bases not matched to a gene: 8. The germline gives CDR1 LNHDA, CDR2 SQIVND (reference sequence). This CDR3 is built from 14 residues. The CDR3 sequence: CATKYTSGGYEQYF. The CDR3, as DNA: TGTGCCACTAAGTACACTAGCGGGGGCTACGAGCAGTACTTC.

CDR3 DNA: TGTGCCAGCAGTTTATCGATTGCAACTAATGAAAAACTGTTTTTT. This translates into CASSLSIATNEKLFF. The chain carries TRBV28 and TRBJ1-4; no clear D. Germline-derived CDR1 and CDR2 are MDHEN and SYDVKM. V lost 1 base and J 0 bases, leaving 6 bases between the germline ends. The CDR3 spans 15 residues.

This clonotype has a count of ten or more. The rearrangement links TRBV6-2 or TRBV6-3 to TRBJ2-6, with unresolved D. V lost 0 bases and J lost 4, with 10 bases in between. Germline CDR1 is MNHEY and CDR2 is SVGEGT. The CDR3 totals 16 residues. The CDR3 sequence is CASSYSVPWGANVLTF. The CDR3 DNA reads as TGTGCCAGCAGTTACTCGGTACCCTGGGGGGCCAACGTCCTGACTTTC.

The chain has TRBV25-1 and TRBJ1-5, with D possibly matching TRBD1 (5 bases). CDR3 length: 13 amino acids. V was trimmed by 3 bases and J by 5 bases, leaving 8 bases between them. The germline V gene encodes CDR1 MGHDK and CDR2 SYGVNS. The DNA of the CDR3 is TGTGCCAGCAGTGACACGGGGCATCAGCCCCAGCATTTT. It translates to CASSDTGHQPQHF.

V is TRBV7-6 and J is TRBJ1-6, with D hard to call. V lost 1 base to trimming and J lost 9 bases, with 10 bases between them. CDR1 is SGHVS, CDR2 FNYEAQ, per germline. The CDR3 has 14 residues. DNA of the CDR3: TGTGCCAGCAGCTTAGACGGTCTAGGTTCACCCCTCCACTTT. Translation gives CASSLDGLGSPLHF.

This rearrangement joins TRBV7-3 to TRBJ1-4, with D possibly TRBD1 on 6 matching bases. The V end lost 4 bases, the J end lost 8 bases, and 23 bases lay between the germline ends. CDR3 length equals 17 residues. The germline CDR1 and CDR2 sequences are SGHTA and FQGTGA. The CDR3 nucleotides are TGTGCCAGCAGCTCACAGGGCTCTACAACTAATGTCGAAAAACTGTTTTTT. Its translation: CASSSQGSTTNVEKLFF.

The chain is built from TRBV7-9 and TRBJ2-5; 9 nucleotides align to TRBD1. CDR1 and CDR2 from the germline V gene are SEHNR and FQNEAQ (reference sequence). The J segment lost 5 bases and the V segment lost 5 bases, leaving 9 bases of the junction unmatched. CDR3 length: 15 residues. The CDR3 sequence: CASSRPGQGQETQYF. In nucleotides, the CDR3 is TGTGCCAGCAGCCGTCCGGGACAGGGTCAGGAGACCCAGTACTTC. Full variable domain (rest looked up from reference TRBV7-9 and TRBJ2-5): DTGVSQNPRHKITKRGQNVTFRCDPISEHNRLYWYRQTLGQGPEFLTYFQNEAQLEKSRLLSDRFSAERPKGSFSTLEIQRTEQGDSAMYLCASSRPGQGQETQYFGPGTRLLVL.

Ten or more counts support this clonotype. The rearrangement joins TRBV7-6 to TRBJ2-5; possible D gene TRBD1, 5 bases. The CDR3 extends over 14 amino acids. Germline CDR1 reads SGHVS; CDR2 reads FNYEAQ. V gave up 1 base and J gave up 2 bases, with 8 bases separating them. The CDR3 region has the DNA TGTGCCAGCAGCTTAGGACAGTATCAAGAGACCCAGTACTTC. Translating it yields CASSLGQYQETQYF.

A few counts support this clonotype. The chain is built from TRBV27 and TRBJ1-6, with 9 nucleotides matching TRBD1. V gave up 2 bases and J gave up 4 bases; unmatched junction bases: 3. The CDR3 runs to 16 residues. Germline V gene data show CDR1 as MNHEY and CDR2 as SMNVEV (reference sequence). CDR3 in amino acids: CASSLGDRAYNSPLHF. The CDR3 bases are TGTGCCAGCAGTTTAGGGGACAGGGCATATAATTCACCCCTCCACTTT.